Listed below are T cell receptor beta chains from one sample, sequenced in a study of T-cell memory formation after mild COVID-19. A single record per CDR3 protein comes from TCRdb applying MiXCR to the 5' RACE reads. The table has 530,000 or so distinct CDR3 sequences, 15% to 20% seen once. Sequencing was carried out using PBMCs or a T cell subset sorted from them (not recorded which). These receptors originate from an adult woman who had mild COVID-19 (a few samples of this study predate the infection). Cell type and time point are not known. The CDR3 runs from the conserved cysteine through the conserved F or W. The order of the fields is D gene, V gene, J gene, clone size, CDR3 protein, CDR3 DNA. The D gene is left open where the match is weak. Some rows have no size entry. The others give once, few or many, or a class for an expanded clone.

D: .; V: TRBV6-6; J: TRBJ2-2; size: many; CDR3: CASSTRTGTGELFF; DNA: TGTGCCAGCAGTACGCGGACTGGCACCGGGGAGCTGTTTTTT
D: .; V: TRBV11-1; J: TRBJ2-7; size: .; CDR3: CASSHSGTYSYEQYF; DNA: TGTGCCAGCAGTCACTCGGGGACTTATAGCTACGAGCAGTACTTC
D: .; V: TRBV7-9; J: TRBJ2-5; size: .; CDR3: CASSLTRGPETQYF; DNA: TGTGCCAGCAGCCTCACCCGGGGGCCGGAGACCCAGTACTTC
D: .; V: TRBV25-1; J: TRBJ1-1; size: once; CDR3: CASSEGAGVMNTEAFF; DNA: TGTGCCAGCAGTGAAGGTGCAGGGGTCATGAACACTGAAGCTTTCTTT
D: TRBD2; V: TRBV5-1; J: TRBJ2-1; size: few; CDR3: CASSLGTGTSAYNEQFF; DNA: TGCGCCAGCAGCTTGGGAACGGGGACTAGCGCCTACAATGAGCAGTTCTTC
D: TRBD2; V: TRBV4-2; J: TRBJ2-1; size: .; CDR3: CASSPGGLSFNEQFF; DNA: TGTGCCAGCAGCCCGGGGGGACTATCGTTCAATGAGCAGTTCTTC
D: TRBD1; V: TRBV3-1; J: TRBJ1-1; size: few; CDR3: CASEGRPGQGWTEAFF; DNA: TGTGCCAGCGAAGGCCGTCCGGGACAGGGGTGGACTGAAGCTTTCTTT
D: .; V: TRBV6-1; J: TRBJ2-2; size: .; CDR3: CAHPAVTNTGELFF; DNA: TGTGCCCACCCGGCAGTAACGAACACCGGGGAGCTGTTTTTT
D: .; V: TRBV7-8; J: TRBJ2-3; size: .; CDR3: CASSLANPTDTQYF; DNA: TGTGCCAGCAGCTTAGCGAACCCCACAGATACGCAGTATTTT
D: .; V: TRBV19; J: TRBJ2-2; size: .; CDR3: CASSQTNTGELFF; DNA: TGTGCCAGTTCACAAACGAACACCGGGGAGCTGTTTTTT
D: TRBD2; V: TRBV5-4; J: TRBJ2-5; size: few; CDR3: CASSLPGGFKETQYF; DNA: TGTGCCAGCAGCTTGCCGGGGGGGTTTAAAGAGACCCAGTACTTC